A selection of T cell receptor beta chains follows, all from one sample in a study of liver allograft versus peripheral blood T cells. TCRdb re-called the reads through MiXCR, storing one row per CDR3 protein. The sample lists 3,000 to 3,500 distinct CDR3 sequences; roughly 15% were seen once. These receptors originate from a human patient who had a liver transplant. Part of the T cell pool may stem from the graft donor. CDR3s include the opening cysteine and the closing phenylalanine or tryptophan. A D gene is named only where the DNA matches it firmly. Rows give clone size only sometimes, using once, few, many, or a class for an expanded clone.

j_call,clone_size,d_call,v_call,cdr3_aa,cdr3_nt
TRBJ2-7,.,TRBD2,TRBV19,CASTASGLAGVEQYF,TGTGCCAGTACCGCCTCCGGACTAGCGGGAGTCGAGCAGTACTTC
TRBJ1-2,medium-sized,TRBD1,TRBV28,CASRTAGQAFNYGYTF,TGTGCCAGCAGGACCGCGGGACAGGCATTTAACTATGGCTACACCTTC
TRBJ1-2,few,.,TRBV12-5,CASGLVPEGIGGYTF,TGTGCTAGTGGTTTGGTACCGGAAGGAATCGGAGGCTACACCTTC
TRBJ1-1,.,.,TRBV20-1,CSASRRGLNTEAFF,TGCAGTGCTAGCCGGCGGGGCCTGAACACTGAAGCTTTCTTT
TRBJ2-3,few,TRBD1,TRBV30,CAWSAGQGNTDTQYF,TGTGCCTGGAGCGCCGGACAGGGAAACACAGATACGCAGTATTTT
TRBJ1-2,many,.,TRBV12-3/TRBV12-4,CASSLDQGFDGYTF,TGTGCCAGCAGTTTGGATCAGGGGTTCGATGGCTACACCTTC
TRBJ1-2,medium-sized,TRBD1,TRBV6-5,CASRDRGPVTNYGYTF,TGTGCCAGCCGCGACAGGGGGCCTGTGACTAACTATGGCTACACCTTC
TRBJ2-3,medium-sized,.,TRBV5-5,CASSSWGSTDTQYF,TGTGCCAGCAGCTCCTGGGGTAGCACAGATACGCAGTATTTT
TRBJ2-7,medium-sized,TRBD2,TRBV7-9,CASSPGGGVPYEQYF,TGTGCCAGCAGCCCCGGTGGGGGGGTACCCTACGAGCAGTACTTC
TRBJ1-4,medium-sized,.,TRBV7-9,CASSLRAGEKLFF,TGTGCCAGCAGCCTCCGGGCTGGTGAAAAACTGTTTTTT
TRBJ2-3,medium-sized,.,TRBV24-1,CATSDRTADTDTQYF,TGTGCCACCAGTGATCGGACAGCCGACACAGATACGCAGTATTTT
TRBJ1-4,once,TRBD1,TRBV28,CASISGTGGAGEKLFF,TGTGCCAGCATCTCCGGGACAGGGGGAGCGGGAGAAAAACTGTTTTTT
TRBJ2-7,.,TRBD1,TRBV3-1,CASSLRDRGYEQYF,TGTGCCAGCAGCCTCCGGGACAGGGGTTACGAGCAGTACTTC
TRBJ2-3,medium-sized,TRBD2,TRBV5-4,CASSLGLAGTDTQYF,TGTGCCAGCAGCCTGGGACTAGCGGGCACAGATACGCAGTATTTT
TRBJ2-1,.,.,TRBV11-2,CASSSRGAEGQFF,TGTGCCAGCAGCTCCCGAGGAGCGGAGGGGCAGTTCTTC
TRBJ2-3,.,TRBD2,TRBV20-1,CSAMFTSASTDTQYF,TGCAGTGCCATGTTTACTAGCGCTAGCACAGATACGCAGTATTTT
TRBJ1-6,medium-sized,TRBD1,TRBV27,CASRPLTGDNSPLHF,TGTGCCAGCAGACCCCTAACAGGGGATAATTCACCCCTCCACTTT
TRBJ2-3,.,TRBD2,TRBV9,CASSPSGGGTDTQYF,TGTGCCAGCAGCCCTAGCGGGGGGGGAACAGATACGCAGTATTTT
TRBJ2-7,once,.,TRBV4-1,CASSLGLLSYEQYF,TGCGCCAGCAGCCTAGGACTTCTCTCCTACGAGCAGTACTTC
TRBJ1-3,few,.,TRBV5-5,CASSSTGLGGNTIYF,TGTGCCAGCAGCAGTACAGGGCTGGGGGGAAACACCATATATTTT
TRBJ2-7,medium-sized,TRBD2,TRBV10-3,CAISGSGGGDTRQYF,TGTGCCATCAGTGGGTCGGGCGGGGGAGATACGAGGCAGTACTTC
TRBJ1-2,.,TRBD1,TRBV6-5,CASSYRTGLSYGYTF,TGTGCCAGCAGTTACCGGACAGGGCTTTCCTATGGCTACACCTTC
TRBJ1-4,medium-sized,.,TRBV6-1,CASWANEKLFF,TGTGCCAGCTGGGCAAATGAAAAACTGTTTTTT
TRBJ1-2,.,.,TRBV25-1,CASSEFERYTF,TGTGCCAGCAGTGAATTCGAACGCTACACCTTC
TRBJ1-4,medium-sized,.,TRBV6-6,CASTGQEKLFF,TGTGCCAGCACGGGCCAGGAAAAACTGTTTTTT
TRBJ2-7,medium-sized,.,TRBV10-3,CAISELTSYEQYF,TGTGCCATCAGTGAGTTGACCTCATACGAGCAGTACTTC
TRBJ2-7,few,TRBD2,TRBV11-1,CASSFSASGRGGGYEQYF,TGTGCCAGCAGCTTCTCTGCTAGCGGGAGAGGGGGTGGCTACGAGCAGTACTTC
TRBJ2-2,large,.,TRBV29-1,CSALRETGELFF,TGCAGCGCCCTCAGGGAGACCGGGGAGCTGTTTTTT
TRBJ2-7,many,TRBD2,TRBV28,CASGSSGRVQYEQYF,TGTGCCAGCGGGTCTAGCGGGAGGGTACAGTACGAGCAGTACTTC